A selection of T cell receptor beta chains follows, all from one sample in a study of early T cells in non-severe SARS-CoV-2 infection. TCRdb reanalysed the 5' RACE reads using MiXCR and keeps one entry per CDR3 protein. The data show about 50,000 distinct CDR3 sequences, 9.4% seen once. The sequencing here drew on whole blood, taken at baseline. Receptors originate from an adult who was a healthcare worker with PCR-confirmed SARS-CoV-2 infection or an uninfected control (not recorded which). Each CDR3 is given with its conserved first and last residue. The D gene is left open where the match is weak. Clone size is stated in some rows and not others, as once, few, many or a class when expanded.

NA	TRBV5-6	TRBD2	TRBJ2-3	TGTGCCAGCAGCTCACAAGCAGATAGGACTAGCGGGGGGCCGGGAGGGACGCAGTATTTT	CASSSQADRTSGGPGGTQYF
many	TRBV6-2/TRBV6-3	TRBD1	TRBJ2-1	TGTGCCAGCAGTCGGCGGGACAGGGGTCGTAGCAATGAGCAGTTCTTC	CASSRRDRGRSNEQFF
few	TRBV14	NA	TRBJ2-5	TGTGCCAGCAGCCCGAGGCAGCAAGAGACCCAGTACTTC	CASSPRQQETQYF
NA	TRBV19	TRBD2	TRBJ2-1	TGTGCCACCAAGGGACTAGCGGGGGATGTCTCCTACAATGAGCAGTTCTTC	CATKGLAGDVSYNEQFF
many	TRBV6-6	NA	TRBJ1-4	TGTGCCAGCAGTAAACGACAGGTCGGGGCTGCAACTAATGAAAAACTGTTTTTT	CASSKRQVGAATNEKLFF
many	TRBV14	TRBD2	TRBJ2-1	TGTGCCAGCAGCCCGGGGGGGACCCAGGGGAATGAGCAGTTCTTC	CASSPGGTQGNEQFF
many	TRBV4-1	NA	TRBJ2-3	TGCGCCAGCAGCCAAGTGTTGGGGGCGTTAGATACGCAGTATTTT	CASSQVLGALDTQYF
many	TRBV20-1	TRBD2	TRBJ2-7	TGCAGTGCGCTACCGGGACTAGCGGGAGTAATCTCCTACGAGCAGTACTTC	CSALPGLAGVISYEQYF
NA	TRBV18	TRBD1	TRBJ1-2	TGTGCCAGCTCACGGGGCGGGACAGAACATGGCTACACCTTC	CASSRGGTEHGYTF
few	TRBV5-1	TRBD1	TRBJ1-2	TGCGCCAGCAGCTCTGGGACAGGGGGTGCTGGTGGCTACACCTTC	CASSSGTGGAGGYTF
many	TRBV15	NA	TRBJ1-1	TGTGCCACCAGTGACCCGGGGCTTAACACTGAAGCTTTCTTT	CATSDPGLNTEAFF
few	TRBV12-3/TRBV12-4	NA	TRBJ1-5	TGTGCCAGCAATATGGGAGGGGCGGAAGGGCAGCCCCAGCATTTT	CASNMGGAEGQPQHF
NA	TRBV24-1	NA	TRBJ2-1	TGTGCCACCAGTGATAACAACAGGGATTACAATGAGCAGTTCTTC	CATSDNNRDYNEQFF
few	TRBV11-2	NA	TRBJ2-5	TGTGCCAGCAGCTTCGACAGACAAGAGACCCAGTACTTC	CASSFDRQETQYF
NA	TRBV5-1	NA	TRBJ1-4	TGCGCCAGCACTCTTTCGGGGGAAGAAAAACTGTTTTTT	CASTLSGEEKLFF
few	TRBV5-1	NA	TRBJ1-1	TGCGCCAGCAACCAGATGGGGAGCACTGAAGCTTTCTTT	CASNQMGSTEAFF
NA	TRBV6-5	NA	TRBJ2-1	TGTGCCAGCAGTTACTCCTGGACTGGATATGAGCAGTTCTTC	CASSYSWTGYEQFF
many	TRBV7-9	NA	TRBJ2-1	TGTGCCAGCAGTTCCCCGGGGGCCCCCGATGAGCAGTTCTTC	CASSSPGAPDEQFF
many	TRBV20-1	TRBD2	TRBJ2-2	TGCAGTGCTCCCGGGACTAGTCCCGGGGAGCTGTTTTTT	CSAPGTSPGELFF
many	TRBV7-9	NA	TRBJ1-1	TGTGCCAGCAGCCGTGGAGACACTGAAGCTTTCTTT	CASSRGDTEAFF
many	TRBV7-9	TRBD2	TRBJ2-1	TGTGCCAGCACCAGTTCGGGAGGCGATGAGCAGTTCTTC	CASTSSGGDEQFF
many	TRBV18	NA	TRBJ2-1	TGTGCCAGCGGAGAGGATTACAATGAGCAGTTCTTC	CASGEDYNEQFF
many	TRBV11-2	TRBD2	TRBJ2-1	TGTGCCAGCATCCGTGTAGCGGGGCAGAATGAGCAGTTCTTC	CASIRVAGQNEQFF
many	TRBV7-9	NA	TRBJ1-2	TGTGCCAGCAGCTTAGCAGTGCGGGCCGGTTATGGCTACACCTTC	CASSLAVRAGYGYTF
many	TRBV19	NA	TRBJ2-4	TGTGCCAGTAAACTCGCAGGGGGGGAAAACATTCAGTACTTC	CASKLAGGENIQYF
medium-sized	TRBV6-4	NA	TRBJ2-3	TGTGCCAGCAGCCCTACCTTAGGCACAGATACGCAGTATTTT	CASSPTLGTDTQYF
NA	TRBV3-1	NA	TRBJ1-1	TGTGCCAGCAGCCAAGGACAGGCGGCGGGAAGTTTCTTT	CASSQGQAAGSFF
NA	TRBV5-1	NA	TRBJ2-7	TGCGCCAGCAGCACGGACGGCGCCCCAACCTACGAGCAGTACTTC	CASSTDGAPTYEQYF
many	TRBV7-9	NA	TRBJ1-5	TGTGCCAGCAGTTCACCGGGTGTTAGCAATCACCCCCAGCATTTT	CASSSPGVSNHPQHF
NA	TRBV29-1	NA	TRBJ1-1	TGCAGCGGGTGGGACGGAGACACTGAAGCTTTCTTT	CSGWDGDTEAFF
few	TRBV11-3	NA	TRBJ1-6	TGTGCCAGCAGCTTAGATTCGACAGGACCTTCACCCCTCCACTTT	CASSLDSTGPSPLHF
few	TRBV28	NA	TRBJ1-5	TGTGCCAGCGACAAGCAGGGGTTTGTCCAGCCCCAGCATTTT	CASDKQGFVQPQHF
many	TRBV12-3/TRBV12-4	TRBD1	TRBJ1-6	TGTGCCAGCAGTCCGTGGGACAGGGGTCATTCACCCCTCCACTTT	CASSPWDRGHSPLHF
NA	TRBV9	TRBD2	TRBJ2-3	TGTGCCAGCAGCGTAGTTGCCAGCGGGGGGGCCACAGATACGCAGTATTTT	CASSVVASGGATDTQYF
many	TRBV5-4	TRBD2	TRBJ2-7	TGTGCCAGCGCCCGACTAGCGGGAGAGGACGAGCAGTACTTC	CASARLAGEDEQYF
many	TRBV7-9	NA	TRBJ2-3	TGTGCCAGCAGCTCGACAGGCGATACGCAGTATTTT	CASSSTGDTQYF
NA	TRBV3-1	TRBD1	TRBJ1-2	TGTGCCAACAGCCAACCGGGACAGGGAAACTATGGCTACACCTTC	CANSQPGQGNYGYTF
few	TRBV20-1	NA	TRBJ2-1	TGCAGTGTCCCCGGAGGGCCAAACAATGAGCAGTTCTTC	CSVPGGPNNEQFF
few	TRBV19	TRBD1	TRBJ2-1	TGTGCCAGTAGCCTCTTTACAGGGGGTTATGAGCAGTTCTTC	CASSLFTGGYEQFF
many	TRBV5-1	NA	TRBJ2-5	TGCGCCAGCAGCGCGACGGTCACACAAGAGACCCAGTACTTC	CASSATVTQETQYF
NA	TRBV5-6	NA	TRBJ2-5	TGTGCCAGCAGCTTGACTCGACAGGCCCGAGGGGAGACCCAGTACTTC	CASSLTRQARGETQYF
NA	TRBV4-3	NA	TRBJ2-2	TGCGCCAGCAGCCAAGATAACTTGAACACCGGGGAGCTGTTTTTT	CASSQDNLNTGELFF
few	TRBV5-6	NA	TRBJ1-2	TGTGCCAGCAGCTTCGTAGGCCAGGGAAACGGCTACACCTTC	CASSFVGQGNGYTF
many	TRBV6-5	TRBD1	TRBJ2-7	TGTGCCAGCAGCCGCGAGGACAGGCGAGACTTCCCCTACGAGCAGTACTTC	CASSREDRRDFPYEQYF
NA	TRBV6-2/TRBV6-3	TRBD1	TRBJ1-5	TGTGCCAGCAGGGGACAGGGGGCAGAGCAGCCCCAGCATTTT	CASRGQGAEQPQHF
few	TRBV2	NA	TRBJ2-1	TGTGCCAGCAGTGAGATTTTGCCGAGCTCCTACAATGAGCAGTTCTTC	CASSEILPSSYNEQFF
NA	TRBV5-1	TRBD1	TRBJ2-2	TGCGCCAGCAGCTGGGGACAGGGTGACACCGGGGAGCTGTTTTTT	CASSWGQGDTGELFF
few	TRBV10-3	NA	TRBJ1-1	TGTGCCATCAGTCCGTCAGGGAACACTGAAGCTTTCTTT	CAISPSGNTEAFF
many	TRBV29-1	NA	TRBJ1-4	TGCAGCGGATGGGGGGGGAATGAAAAACTGTTTTTT	CSGWGGNEKLFF
many	TRBV27	NA	TRBJ1-2	TGTGCCAGCAGTTTAGGACGGAACTATGGCTACACCTTC	CASSLGRNYGYTF
NA	TRBV4-3	NA	TRBJ1-1	TGCGCCAGCAGCCAAGATTTGCCAGGGTGGATTGGGGCTTTCTTT	CASSQDLPGWIGAFF
few	TRBV7-6	NA	TRBJ2-7	TGTGCCAGCAGCTTGGGGGACGAGCAGTACTTC	CASSLGDEQYF
NA	TRBV7-8	TRBD2	TRBJ2-5	TGTGCCAGCAGCCCCCCAATTAGGTCACGGCGGGAGACCCGGTACTTC	CASSPPIRSRRETRYF
NA	TRBV5-5	NA	TRBJ2-5	TGTGCCAGCAGCTTCGAGGACAGAACCCAAGAGACCCAGTACTTC	CASSFEDRTQETQYF
many	TRBV7-2	TRBD2	TRBJ2-1	TGTGCCAGCAGTCAGACTAGCGGGCCCTACAATGAGCAGTTCTTC	CASSQTSGPYNEQFF
NA	TRBV29-1	NA	TRBJ1-1	TGCAGCGTTGAAGATCTTCAGGGTGTGAACACTGAAGCTTTCTTT	CSVEDLQGVNTEAFF